One sample yielded the 21 T cell receptor beta chains listed below, sequenced in a study of blood T cell repertoires in COVID-19. TCRdb keeps only in-frame clones here, not all; method: immunoSEQ multiplex PCR. The sample consists of about 100,000 clones, around 90% of them appearing once. Material: peripheral blood. The source of these receptors is a man at least 80 years old with acute or convalescent COVID-19.

This clone was found a few times. V is TRBV12-3 or TRBV12-4 and J is TRBJ1-3; weak D call: TRBD1 (6 bases). Trimming removed 6 bases at V and 10 bases at J, with 13 bases between. This CDR3 comprises 12 residues. CDR3 sequence: CASRPDRPTIYF. CDR3 nucleotides: TGTGCCAGCAGACCCGACAGGCCGACCATATATTTT.

This clone occurred a few times. The chain uses TRBV6-5 and TRBJ2-7; D is unresolved. The V and J ends lost 6 bases and 5 bases respectively, with 8 bases between them. This CDR3 has 11 amino acids. Germline V gene lookup returns CDR1 MNHEY and CDR2 SVGAGI. The CDR3 coding sequence is TGTGCCAGCAGAAGCATCAACGAGCAGTACTTC. It is translated as CASRSINEQYF.

This clone was detected only once. The chain joins TRBV7-8 to TRBJ2-5, with unresolved D. In germline, CDR1 is SGHVS, CDR2 FQNEAQ. The V end lost 1 base, the J end lost 1 base, and 10 bases lay between the germline ends. This CDR3 comprises 15 residues. The CDR3 spells CASSLGQAIQETQYF. CDR3 DNA sequence: TGTGCCAGCAGCTTAGGACAAGCAATCCAAGAGACCCAGTACTTC.

The DNA for the CDR3 is TGTGCCAGCACCTTCCATTTACAGGGGTCCTACGAGCAGTACTTC. Its translation: CASTFHLQGSYEQYF. The rearrangement links TRBV21-1 to TRBJ2-7; TRBD1 is the table's D call, not checked against the DNA. TRBV21-1 represents a pseudogene. This CDR3 is 15 amino acids long.

The chain is built from TRBV10-3 and TRBJ1-5; no clear D. Per germline, CDR1 ENHRY and CDR2 SYGVKD. This CDR3 comprises 15 residues. V was cut by 0 bases and J by 1 base, with 7 bases left in between. The CDR3 sequence: CAISESEVSNQPQHF. CDR3 DNA sequence: TGTGCCATCAGTGAGTCGGAGGTCAGCAATCAGCCCCAGCATTTT.

The chain employs TRBV7-7 and TRBJ1-3; no reliable D call. This CDR3 region has 16 residues. Germline CDR1 SSHAT, CDR2 FNYEAQ (reference sequence). The V end was cut by 3 bases, the J end by 0 bases, with 12 bases between. The CDR3 here is CASSFGPPSSGNTIYF. The CDR3 bases are TGTGCCAGCAGCTTTGGCCCTCCTAGCTCTGGAAACACCATATATTTT.

The V gene is TRBV24-1, the J gene TRBJ2-3, with 7 bases lining up with TRBD1. Trimming at V came to 2 bases and at J to 0 bases, leaving 4 bases not matched to a gene. The CDR3 is made up of 16 amino acids. Per the germline V gene, CDR1 is KGHDR and CDR2 is SFDVKD. The CDR3 DNA sequence: TGTGCCACCAGTGATTCGGGACAGATAAGCACAGATACGCAGTATTTT. Its protein is CATSDSGQISTDTQYF.

V usage is TRBV6-6 and J usage is TRBJ1-2; D gene unclear. V was clipped by 0 bases and J by 0 bases, with 5 bases between them. The germline V gene encodes CDR1 MNHNY and CDR2 SVGAGI (reference sequence). CDR3 length: 14 residues. The CDR3: CASSYSSANYGYTF. The CDR3 region has the DNA TGTGCCAGCAGTTACTCATCGGCTAACTATGGCTACACCTTC.

A few counts support this clone. The gene calls are TRBV19 and TRBJ1-5, with D unclear. Trimming took off 7 bases at V and 3 bases at J, with 16 bases between the two ends. Germline V CDR1 and CDR2: LNHDA, SQIVND (reference sequence). The CDR3 extends over 15 amino acids. CDR3 protein: CASTRGRTVNQPQHF. DNA for the CDR3: TGTGCCAGTACACGGGGAAGGACGGTCAATCAGCCCCAGCATTTT. Looking up the rest from reference TRBV19 and TRBJ1-5 gives the full variable domain: DGGITQSPKYLFRKEGQNVTLSCEQNLNHDAMYWYRQDPGQGLRLIYYSQIVNDFQKGDIAEGYSVSREKKESFPLTVTSAQKNPTAFYLCASTRGRTVNQPQHFGDGTRLSIL.

The rearrangement uses TRBV10-3 and TRBJ2-1; no firm D call. Deletions cut 3 bases from V and 4 bases from J, with 7 bases between. CDR1 ENHRY and CDR2 SYGVKD come from the germline V gene. The CDR3 spans 13 residues. CDR3: CAISDPLYNEQFF. The CDR3 DNA sequence: TGTGCCATCAGTGACCCCCTTTACAATGAGCAGTTCTTC.

The V call is TRBV19, the J call TRBJ1-1; D unresolved. The CDR3 has 14 residues. The germline V and J ends were trimmed by 6 bases and 5 bases, with 16 bases remaining between them. Germline V gene sequence: CDR1 LNHDA, CDR2 SQIVND (reference sequence). DNA of the CDR3: TGTGCCAGTAGAGAATATCGGGGAGAAACTGAAGCTTTCTTT. Residues: CASREYRGETEAFF.

V gene TRBV24-1 combines with J gene TRBJ2-2; 8 bases map to TRBD2. V shed 5 bases and J 6 bases; nucleotides not matched to a gene: 7. Germline V lookup: CDR1 KGHDR, CDR2 SFDVKD. The CDR3 runs to 15 residues. CDR3 sequence (DNA): TGTGCCACCAGTGGCGGGGGGCCTTCGGCCGGGGAGCTGTTTTTT. Its protein product is CATSGGGPSAGELFF.

The V gene is TRBV2, the J gene TRBJ1-5, with D maybe TRBD1 (5 bases). Germline V gene lookup returns CDR1 SNHLY and CDR2 FYNNEI. The CDR3 sequence is 12 residues long. Between the trimmed V and J ends, which lost 6 bases and 7 bases, there was a span of 10 bases. Written as DNA, the CDR3 is TGTGCCAGCAGCGCGGGGCCACAGCCCCAGCATTTT. It translates to CASSAGPQPQHF.

The chain has TRBV5-6 and TRBJ1-2; 7 bases agree with TRBD1. Germline assignment: CDR1 SGHDT and CDR2 YYEEEE. CDR3 size: 12 residues. The trim removed 4 bases at V and 8 bases at J, leaving 5 bases unmatched. The CDR3 is CASSTGQAGYTF. The CDR3 nucleotides read TGTGCCAGCAGCACCGGACAGGCCGGCTACACCTTC.

This clone showed up many times. V and J are TRBV7-9 and TRBJ2-1; the D is unclear. CDR3 size: 12 residues. The ends were cut back, 3 bases at V and 7 bases at J, with 7 bases in the middle. Germline CDR1 and CDR2: SEHNR and FQNEAQ (reference sequence). The CDR3 loop reads CASSFSLNEQFF. DNA of the CDR3: TGTGCCAGCAGCTTTTCGCTAAATGAGCAGTTCTTC.

This chain joins TRBV2 and TRBJ1-6, with D hard to call. CDR1 and CDR2 from the germline V gene are SNHLY and FYNNEI. The CDR3 runs 19 residues. V was trimmed by 5 bases and J by 0 bases, leaving 20 bases between them. In DNA form, the CDR3 reads TGTGCCAGCAGTAAAAATCCTTTCCCGGGGAGCTCCTATAATTCACCCCTCCACTTT. Amino acid sequence: CASSKNPFPGSSYNSPLHF.

V and J are TRBV7-3 and TRBJ1-1; no clear D. The CDR3 is 18 amino acids. Trimming took 4 bases from V and 4 from J, leaving 25 bases between them. CDR1 is SGHTA, CDR2 FQGTGA, per germline. The CDR3 DNA is TGTGCCAGCAGCTCCGCCGTAGTAGCTTTAGGCGGAGGCACTGAAGCTTTCTTT. Translation: CASSSAVVALGGGTEAFF.

The rearrangement links TRBV28 to TRBJ1-5; TRBD1 matches at 7 bases. Unmatched junction bases numbered 5, after V lost 2 bases and J lost 1 base. The CDR3 covers 16 residues. Germline CDR1 MDHEN, CDR2 SYDVKM. In nucleotides, the CDR3 is TGTGCCAGCAGTTTAAGACAGGGATTAAGCAATCAGCCCCAGCATTTT. Amino acids: CASSLRQGLSNQPQHF.

The chain joins TRBV29-1 to TRBJ2-3; a weak D match, TRBD2 (6 bases). The germline gives CDR1 SQVTM, CDR2 ANQGSEA. The V end lost 6 bases, the J end lost 2 bases, and 15 bases lay between the germline ends. The CDR3 runs 14 residues. This CDR3 reads CSVGPGLNTDTQYF. DNA of the CDR3: TGCAGCGTGGGTCCGGGACTGAACACAGATACGCAGTATTTT.

The genes are TRBV2 and TRBJ1-5; possibly TRBD1 for D (5 bases). This CDR3 has 13 amino acids. Trimming shortened V by 5 bases and J by 7 bases, and 12 bases separated the two germline ends. Looked up from germline, CDR1 is SNHLY and CDR2 is FYNNEI. The CDR3 DNA follows: TGTGCCAGCAGTCCCAAGGGGCGCCAGCCCCAGCATTTT. Its protein product is CASSPKGRQPQHF.

The gene calls are TRBV6-5 and TRBJ1-1; D remains ambiguous. The germline V gene encodes CDR1 MNHEY and CDR2 SVGAGI. This CDR3 has 11 residues. V was shortened by 6 bases and J by 6 bases, with 8 bases between the two germline ends. CDR3: CASSPFAEAFF. The CDR3 nucleotides are TGTGCCAGCAGCCCCTTTGCTGAAGCTTTCTTT.